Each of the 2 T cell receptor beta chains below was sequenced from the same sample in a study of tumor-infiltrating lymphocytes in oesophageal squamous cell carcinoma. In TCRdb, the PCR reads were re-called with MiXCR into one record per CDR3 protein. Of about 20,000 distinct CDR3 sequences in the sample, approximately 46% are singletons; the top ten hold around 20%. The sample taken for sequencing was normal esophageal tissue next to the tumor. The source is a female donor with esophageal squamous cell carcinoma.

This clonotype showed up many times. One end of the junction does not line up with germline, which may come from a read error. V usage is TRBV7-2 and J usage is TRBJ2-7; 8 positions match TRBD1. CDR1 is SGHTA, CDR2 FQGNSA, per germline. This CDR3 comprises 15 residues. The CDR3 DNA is TGTGCCAGCAGCTGGGGACAGGTTTTAGATTCACCCCTCCACTTC. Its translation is CASSWGQVLDSPLHF.

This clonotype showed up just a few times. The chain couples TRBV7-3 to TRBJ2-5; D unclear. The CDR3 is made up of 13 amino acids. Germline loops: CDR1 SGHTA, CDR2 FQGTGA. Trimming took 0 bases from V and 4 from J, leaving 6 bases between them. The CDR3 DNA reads TGTGCCAGCAGCTTAACCGGCCCAGAGACCCAGTACTTC. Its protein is CASSLTGPETQYF.